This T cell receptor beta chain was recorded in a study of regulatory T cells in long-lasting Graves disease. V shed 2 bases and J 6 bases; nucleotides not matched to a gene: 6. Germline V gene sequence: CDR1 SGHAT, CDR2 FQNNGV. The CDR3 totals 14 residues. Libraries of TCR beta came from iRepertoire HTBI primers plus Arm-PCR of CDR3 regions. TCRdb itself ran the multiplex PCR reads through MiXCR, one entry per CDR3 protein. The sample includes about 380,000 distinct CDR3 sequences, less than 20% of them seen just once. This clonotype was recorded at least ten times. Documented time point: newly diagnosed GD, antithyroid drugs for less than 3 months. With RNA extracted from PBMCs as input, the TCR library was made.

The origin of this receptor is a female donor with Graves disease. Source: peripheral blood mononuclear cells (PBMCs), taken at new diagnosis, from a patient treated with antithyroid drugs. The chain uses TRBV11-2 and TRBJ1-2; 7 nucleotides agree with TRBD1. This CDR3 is CASSLTTGYNGYTF. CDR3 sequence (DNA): TGTGCCAGCAGCTTAACGACAGGGTATAATGGCTACACCTTC. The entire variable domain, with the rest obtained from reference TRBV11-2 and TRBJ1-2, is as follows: EAGVAQSPRYKIIEKRQSVAFWCNPISGHATLYWYQQILGQGPKLLIQFQNNGVVDDSQLPKDRFSAERLKGVDSTLKIQPAKLEDSAVYLCASSLTTGYNGYTFGSGTRLTVV.